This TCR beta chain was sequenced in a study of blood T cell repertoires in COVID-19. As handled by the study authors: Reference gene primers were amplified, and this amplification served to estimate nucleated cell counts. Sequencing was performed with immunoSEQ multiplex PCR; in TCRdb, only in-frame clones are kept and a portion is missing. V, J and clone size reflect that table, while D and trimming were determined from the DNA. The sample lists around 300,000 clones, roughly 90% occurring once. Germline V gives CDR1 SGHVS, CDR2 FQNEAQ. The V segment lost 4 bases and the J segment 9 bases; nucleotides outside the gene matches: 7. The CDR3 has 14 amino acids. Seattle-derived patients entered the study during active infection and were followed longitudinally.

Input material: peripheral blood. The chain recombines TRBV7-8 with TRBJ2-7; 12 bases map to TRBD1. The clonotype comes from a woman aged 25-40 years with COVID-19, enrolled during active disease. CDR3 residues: CASSSWGQGAGQYF. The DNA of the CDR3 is TGTGCCAGCAGCTCTTGGGGACAGGGGGCCGGGCAGTACTTC.